The 18 T cell receptor beta chains listed next were all sequenced from one sample in a study of blood T cell repertoires in COVID-19. Produced via immunoSEQ multiplex PCR; TCRdb's table is partial and in-frame only. Of 200,000 or so clones listed, about nine tenths are singletons. Sequencing used PBMCs or T cells enriched from blood (not recorded which). These receptors all come from a woman between 40 and 50 years old with acute COVID-19.

This clone was seen once. The chain recombines TRBV19 with TRBJ2-1; 10 nucleotides align to TRBD2. Per germline, CDR1 LNHDA and CDR2 SQIVND (reference sequence). The CDR3 sequence is 15 residues long. J gave up 4 bases and V 4 bases, and 4 bases lay outside the gene matches. The chain's CDR3 is CASSTPTSGYNEQFF. The CDR3 DNA reads TGTGCCAGTAGTACCCCGACTAGCGGGTACAATGAGCAGTTCTTC.

The chain couples TRBV5-1 to TRBJ1-3, with D possibly being TRBD1 (6 bases). The ends were cut back, 4 bases at V and 3 bases at J, with 8 bases in the middle. This CDR3 spans 13 amino acids. The germline CDR1 and CDR2 sequences are SGHRS and YFSETQ. The CDR3 loop is CASSADSGNTIYF. As DNA, the CDR3 is TGCGCCAGCAGCGCGGACAGTGGAAACACCATATATTTT. Together with reference TRBV5-1 and TRBJ1-3, the CDR3 gives the full variable domain: KAGVTQTPRYLIKTRGQQVTLSCSPISGHRSVSWYQQTPGQGLQFLFEYFSETQRNKGNFPGRFSGRQFSNSRSEMNVSTLELGDSALYLCASSADSGNTIYFGEGSWLTVV.

This rearrangement joins TRBV5-1 to TRBJ1-2; 11 bases fit TRBD1. The germline gives CDR1 SGHRS, CDR2 YFSETQ. The CDR3 is made up of 17 amino acids. V gave up 0 bases and J gave up 8 bases; unmatched junction bases: 12. In DNA, the CDR3 is TGCGCCAGCAGCTTGGTCGGCGGAATGGGACAGGGGGAGGGCTACACCTTC. Translating it yields CASSLVGGMGQGEGYTF.

The rearrangement links TRBV9 to TRBJ2-2, with TRBD2 matching 14 bases. The junction had 6 bases not matched to a gene; V was cut back by 4 bases and J by 1 base. The CDR3 is 18 residues long. Germline CDR1 reads SGDLS; CDR2 reads YYNGEE. CDR3 in DNA: TGTGCCAGCAGCACCCGACTAGCGGGGGGGATGAACACCGGGGAGCTGTTTTTT. It is translated as CASSTRLAGGMNTGELFF.

V and J are TRBV5-1 and TRBJ2-7, with 9 bases matching TRBD1. This CDR3 comprises 15 residues. From germline, CDR1 is SGHRS and CDR2 YFSETQ. V lost 0 bases, J lost 6 bases, and 7 bases stayed unmatched. The CDR3 DNA reads TGCGCCAGCAGCTTGGGGGGACAGGGTTCAAGCGAGCAGTACTTC. As protein: CASSLGGQGSSEQYF.

V is TRBV9 and J is TRBJ2-1; the D gene is possibly TRBD2 (6 bases). The CDR3 has 15 amino acids. V gave up 2 bases and J gave up 0 bases, with 9 bases separating them. The germline V gene has CDR1 SGDLS and CDR2 YYNGEE. In DNA, the CDR3 is TGTGCCAGCAGCGTCGCGACTAGCTCCTACAATGAGCAGTTCTTC. This sequence encodes CASSVATSSYNEQFF.

This chain connects TRBV5-1 to TRBJ1-6, with TRBD1 matching 8 bases. With V trimmed by 0 bases and J by 9 bases, 11 bases remained unmatched. The CDR3 has 17 residues. CDR1 and CDR2 (germline): SGHRS, YFSETQ. CDR3 nucleotides: TGCGCCAGCAGCTTGGGGGGACAGGAGGGGTTGGTTTCACCCCTCCACTTT. It codes for CASSLGGQEGLVSPLHF.

J is TRBJ1-1 and V is TRBV27; perhaps TRBD1 as D (5 bases). V lost 6 bases and J 0 bases, leaving 8 bases between the germline ends. The CDR3 consists of 13 residues. The V gene's germline CDR1 is MNHEY and CDR2 SMNVEV (reference sequence). The CDR3 DNA reads as TGTGCCAGCAGGGACATCGTGAACACTGAAGCTTTCTTT. It specifies CASRDIVNTEAFF.

This chain uses TRBV7-9 with TRBJ1-1, with 7 bases matching TRBD1. Germline V lookup: CDR1 SEHNR, CDR2 FQNEAQ (reference sequence). Trimming removed 4 bases from V and 5 bases from J; junction bases left unmatched: 16. CDR3 length: 17 amino acids. CDR3: CASSWTTGSGSRTEAFF. The CDR3 region has the DNA TGTGCCAGCAGCTGGACGACAGGGTCGGGTTCGAGAACTGAAGCTTTCTTT. The entire variable domain, with the rest obtained from reference TRBV7-9 and TRBJ1-1, is as follows: DTGVSQNPRHKITKRGQNVTFRCDPISEHNRLYWYRQTLGQGPEFLTYFQNEAQLEKSRLLSDRFSAERPKGSFSTLEIQRTEQGDSAMYLCASSWTTGSGSRTEAFFGQGTRLTVV.

V usage is TRBV3-1 (or the pseudogene TRBV3-2) and J usage is TRBJ1-2; D is undetermined. The CDR3 extends over 15 amino acids. Germline CDR1 reads LGHDT; CDR2 reads YNNKEL (reference sequence). Trimming left V 1 base short and J 0 bases short, with 9 bases between. The CDR3 nucleotides read TGTGCCAGCAGCCAAGGCCGGTACGCTAACTATGGCTACACCTTC. Residues: CASSQGRYANYGYTF.

DNA for the CDR3: TGTGCCACCAGCAGCGGGACAGGGAGCTACGAGCAGTACTTC. As protein: CATSSGTGSYEQYF. The chain is built from TRBV15 and TRBJ2-7, with TRBD1 matching 9 bases. The CDR3 spans 14 residues. CDR1 and CDR2 (germline): LNHNV, YYDKDF (reference sequence). The V gene end was trimmed by 3 bases and the J gene end by 3 bases; junction bases not matched to a gene: 3. Based on the CDR3 plus reference TRBV15 and TRBJ2-7, the full variable domain is DAMVIQNPRYQVTQFGKPVTLSCSQTLNHNVMYWYQQKSSQAPKLLFHYYDKDFNNEADTPDNFQSRRPNTSFCFLDIRSPGLGDTAMYLCATSSGTGSYEQYFGPGTRLTVT.

This clone was observed once. The chain has TRBV3-1 (or the pseudogene TRBV3-2) and TRBJ2-1, with D possibly TRBD2 on 5 matching bases. Between the trimmed V and J ends, which lost 5 bases and 8 bases, there was a span of 7 bases. Germline CDR1 LGHDT, CDR2 YNNKEL (reference sequence). The CDR3 length is 11 residues. CDR3 nucleotide sequence: TGTGCCAGCAGCTCTAGCCATGAGCAGTTCTTC. Translated: CASSSSHEQFF.

This chain joins TRBV19 and TRBJ1-5; 8 bases are a match to TRBD1. V shed 11 bases, J shed 5 bases, and the junction held 8 bases outside the gene matches. CDR1 is LNHDA, CDR2 SQIVND, per germline (reference sequence). This CDR3 comprises 13 residues. The DNA for the CDR3 is TGTGCCGCCAAAGGACAGGGTGATCAGCCCCAGCATTTT. Translated, it gives CAAKGQGDQPQHF. Based on the CDR3 plus reference TRBV19 and TRBJ1-5, the full variable domain is DGGITQSPKYLFRKEGQNVTLSCEQNLNHDAMYWYRQDPGQGLRLIYYSQIVNDFQKGDIAEGYSVSREKKESFPLTVTSAQKNPTAFYLCAAKGQGDQPQHFGDGTRLSIL.

This chain joins TRBV10-2 and TRBJ2-2; no reliable D call. V gave up 6 bases and J gave up 0 bases, with 8 bases separating them. From germline, CDR1 is WSHSY and CDR2 SAAADI. This CDR3 spans 14 amino acids. This chain's CDR3 is CASRIQTNTGELFF. CDR3 DNA: TGCGCCAGCAGGATACAGACGAACACCGGGGAGCTGTTTTTT.

The chain carries TRBV7-3 and TRBJ1-2, with D possibly TRBD1 on 6 matching bases. Trimming shortened V by 8 bases and J by 6 bases, and 25 bases separated the two germline ends. CDR1 and CDR2 (germline): SGHTA, FQGTGA. The CDR3 has 16 residues. The CDR3 nucleotides are TGTGCCAGCGCCTTAAACCCCCAAGGGGGGGGAAATGGCTACACCTTC. Translation: CASALNPQGGGNGYTF.

The chain has TRBV7-9 and TRBJ1-2; possible D gene TRBD1, 6 bases. V lost 7 bases and J lost 2, with 11 bases in between. This CDR3 spans 13 amino acids. Germline V gene sequence: CDR1 SEHNR, CDR2 FQNEAQ (reference sequence). Here the CDR3 reads CASNLQGNYGYTF. CDR3 in DNA: TGTGCCAGCAACCTACAGGGAAACTATGGCTACACCTTC.

V gene TRBV5-5 combines with J gene TRBJ1-4; D might be TRBD1 (6 bases). The CDR3 is made up of 15 amino acids. Per the germline V gene, CDR1 is SGHKS and CDR2 is YYEKEE (reference sequence). V dropped 4 bases and J dropped 6 bases, with 16 bases sitting between them. CDR3: CASSLYGGQDEKLFF. The CDR3 nucleotides are TGTGCCAGCAGCCTTTACGGGGGGCAGGATGAAAAACTGTTTTTT.

J is TRBJ1-2 and V is TRBV4-3; unclear D gene. Germline-derived CDR1 and CDR2 are LGHNA and YSLEER. V dropped 0 bases and J dropped 0 bases, with 8 bases sitting between them. The CDR3 spans 15 residues. In DNA form, the CDR3 reads TGCGCCAGCAGCCAAGATGGCGACTCTAACTATGGCTACACCTTC. Its translation: CASSQDGDSNYGYTF.